These 25 T cell receptor beta chains came from one sample sequenced in a study of blood T cell repertoires in COVID-19. This table comes from immunoSEQ multiplex PCR, and its TCRdb copy is limited to in-frame clones, with some not included. The repertoire has some 400,000 clones, just over 90% of them found once; the top ten carry around 0.86%. Sequencing input: PBMCs or T cells enriched from blood (not recorded which). These receptors came from a woman between 40 and 55 years old who had been exposed to COVID-19.

The J gene is TRBJ1-6, the V gene TRBV19, with TRBD1 identical over 10 bases. Trimming cost V 7 bases and J 5 bases; bases outside gene matches: 8. The V gene's germline CDR1 is LNHDA and CDR2 SQIVND (reference sequence). This CDR3 contains 16 residues. The CDR3 is CASNSGTGVNNSPLHF. The CDR3 nucleotides read TGTGCCAGTAACTCGGGGACAGGGGTAAATAATTCACCCCTCCACTTT.

Only one count was recorded for this clone. The V gene is TRBV7-2, the J gene TRBJ2-7, with TRBD1 matching over 11 bases. V dropped 5 bases and J dropped 7; count of bases not matched to a gene: 7. CDR1 and CDR2 from the germline V gene are SGHTA and FQGNSA. This CDR3 contains 14 residues. For the CDR3, the DNA is TGTGCCAGCAGCGCTGGACAGGGGGCGCGGGAGCAGTACTTC. Translation gives CASSAGQGAREQYF.

The rearrangement joins TRBV23-1 to TRBJ2-6; perhaps TRBD2 as D (6 bases). TRBV23-1 is an ORF, and what it does is uncertain. V lost 2 bases and J 4 bases, leaving 15 bases between the germline ends. The CDR3 runs 17 residues. CDR3 sequence: CASSQPGVGAGANVLTF. CDR3 sequence (DNA): TGCGCCAGCAGTCAACCGGGGGTCGGGGCCGGGGCCAACGTCCTGACTTTC.

The chain carries TRBV11-3 and TRBJ1-2; D not resolved. With 1 base removed from V and 4 bases from J, the gap between germline ends came to 10 bases. Germline lookup yields CDR1 SGHNT and CDR2 YENEEA. The CDR3 extends over 14 amino acids. This CDR3 is CASSLAGSSYGYTF. DNA for the CDR3: TGTGCCAGCAGCTTAGCCGGGAGTTCCTATGGCTACACCTTC. Looking up the rest from reference TRBV11-3 and TRBJ1-2 gives the full variable domain: EAGVVQSPRYKIIEKKQPVAFWCNPISGHNTLYWYLQNLGQGPELLIRYENEEAVDDSQLPKDRFSAERLKGVDSTLKIQPAELGDSAVYLCASSLAGSSYGYTFGSGTRLTVV.

This clone appeared a few times. This chain links TRBV13 with TRBJ1-4; the match to TRBD1 covers 8 bases. V lost 4 bases to trimming and J lost 7 bases; unmatched junction nucleotides: 5. Germline CDR1 and CDR2: PRHDT and FYEKMQ (reference sequence). The CDR3 extends over 14 amino acids. The CDR3 reads CASSSDRVGEKLFF. The CDR3 DNA reads as TGTGCCAGCAGCTCGGACAGGGTCGGTGAAAAACTGTTTTTT.

The chain carries TRBV29-1 and TRBJ1-2; tentatively, D is TRBD1 (5 bases). Germline V CDR1 and CDR2: SQVTM, ANQGSEA. The CDR3 extends over 12 amino acids. The ends were cut back, 3 bases at V and 3 bases at J, with 8 bases in the middle. CDR3 coding DNA: TGCAGCGTTGACGGGGGTTACTATGGCTACACCTTC. It yields the protein CSVDGGYYGYTF.

This clone was seen more than once but under ten times. The gene calls are TRBV7-3 and TRBJ2-1; 7 bases fit TRBD2. This CDR3 contains 15 residues. The junction had 4 bases not matched to a gene; V was cut back by 1 base and J by 4 bases. The germline CDR1 and CDR2 sequences are SGHTA and FQGTGA. The CDR3 sequence is CASSLSGGDYNEQFF. For the CDR3, the DNA is TGTGCCAGCAGCTTAAGCGGGGGAGATTACAATGAGCAGTTCTTC.

The chain couples TRBV9 to TRBJ1-5; D perhaps matches TRBD1 (5 bases). The CDR3 is made up of 14 amino acids. Germline V gives CDR1 SGDLS, CDR2 YYNGEE. V was pared by 4 bases and J by 3 bases, with 11 bases between. The CDR3 sequence is CASSPRGDNQPQHF. For the CDR3, the DNA is TGTGCCAGCAGCCCACGGGGGGACAATCAGCCCCAGCATTTT.

This chain joins TRBV4-1 and TRBJ1-2; D is uncertain. V shed 0 bases and J shed 2 bases, with 7 bases lying between them. CDR3 size: 14 residues. CDR1 and CDR2 (germline): MGHRA, YSYEKL. The CDR3 DNA reads as TGCGCCAGCAGCCAAGATCCGGGAAACTATGGCTACACCTTC. Translation gives CASSQDPGNYGYTF.

The V and J genes are TRBV5-1 and TRBJ2-1; D might be TRBD1 (7 bases). Germline CDR1 SGHRS, CDR2 YFSETQ. The CDR3 spans 16 residues. Deletions cut 0 bases from V and 8 bases from J, with 18 bases between. CDR3 protein: CASSLAGGWQGDEQFF. CDR3 nucleotide sequence: TGCGCCAGCAGCTTGGCAGGGGGGTGGCAGGGCGATGAGCAGTTCTTC.

This chain joins TRBV10-3 and TRBJ2-6, with a tentative D call TRBD2 (6 bases). The V gene's germline CDR1 is ENHRY and CDR2 SYGVKD. CDR3 length equals 15 residues. The V end was cut by 2 bases, the J end by 2 bases, with 7 bases between. The CDR3: CAISEAGTGANVLTF. In DNA form, the CDR3 reads TGTGCCATCAGTGAGGCGGGGACTGGGGCCAACGTCCTGACTTTC.

The rearrangement joins TRBV18 to TRBJ1-6; D remains unclear. CDR1 KGHSH and CDR2 LQKENI come from the germline V gene. V was pared by 4 bases and J by 7 bases, with 11 bases between. The CDR3 is made up of 14 amino acids. CDR3 sequence (DNA): TGTGCCAGCTCACTGAGTACAGCAAATTCACCCCTCCACTTT. Its translation is CASSLSTANSPLHF.

The J gene is TRBJ2-3, the V gene TRBV5-4; D possibly corresponds to TRBD1 (6 bases). Germline assignment: CDR1 SGHNT and CDR2 YYREEE (reference sequence). CDR3 length equals 15 residues. Trimming left V 2 bases short and J 0 bases short, with 10 bases between. CDR3 bases: TGTGCCAGCAGCTTTGGGGGCCGAAGCACAGATACGCAGTATTTT. It codes for CASSFGGRSTDTQYF.

The chain has TRBV6-5 and TRBJ2-1, with 7 bases aligning to TRBD2. CDR1 and CDR2 (germline): MNHEY, SVGAGI. The length of the CDR3 is 13 residues. V shed 2 bases and J 8 bases; nucleotides not matched to a gene: 3. The CDR3 is CASSYILADEQFF. CDR3 coding DNA: TGTGCCAGCAGTTACATCCTAGCGGATGAGCAGTTCTTC.

This clone was counted once. J is TRBJ2-3 and V is TRBV12-3 or TRBV12-4; TRBD2 matches 7 bases. The CDR3 is 13 residues long. V shed 11 bases, J shed 4 bases, and the junction held 9 bases outside the gene matches. CDR3 region: CAVRRGLADTQYF. In DNA form, the CDR3 reads TGTGCCGTGCGGCGGGGGTTGGCAGATACGCAGTATTTT.

This chain uses TRBV3-1 (or the pseudogene TRBV3-2) with TRBJ2-3; 7 positions match TRBD2. V dropped 5 bases and J dropped 0; count of bases not matched to a gene: 5. Germline V lookup: CDR1 LGHDT, CDR2 YNNKEL (reference sequence). CDR3 length equals 15 residues. The CDR3 sequence is CASSASGTSTDTQYF. The CDR3 nucleotides read TGTGCCAGCAGCGCCAGCGGGACTAGCACAGATACGCAGTATTTT.

The V call is TRBV3-1 (or the pseudogene TRBV3-2), the J call TRBJ1-2; D gene unclear. Looked up from germline, CDR1 is LGHDT and CDR2 is YNNKEL (reference sequence). Between the trimmed V and J ends, which lost 0 bases and 6 bases, there was a span of 8 bases. The CDR3 sequence is 13 residues long. The CDR3 here is CASSQEPVNGYTF. In DNA, the CDR3 is TGTGCCAGCAGCCAAGAACCGGTTAATGGCTACACCTTC.

This chain joins TRBV5-4 and TRBJ2-7; TRBD1 matches at 12 bases. The V gene's germline CDR1 is SGHNT and CDR2 YYREEE (reference sequence). Germline trimming cut 0 bases from V and 7 bases from J; bases unmatched to any gene: 5. The CDR3 covers 15 residues. Here the CDR3 DNA reads TGTGCCAGCAGCTTGGAGGGACAGGGGGCTGGGGAGCAGTACTTC. Translating it yields CASSLEGQGAGEQYF.

The V and J genes are TRBV30 and TRBJ1-2, with D tentatively TRBD1 (6 bases). The V end was cut by 5 bases, the J end by 8 bases, with 15 bases between. Germline loops: CDR1 GTSNPN, CDR2 SVGIG (reference sequence). The CDR3 totals 12 residues. The CDR3 sequence: CAWVTGIEGYTF. The CDR3 region has the DNA TGTGCCTGGGTTACAGGGATAGAGGGCTACACCTTC. The full variable domain, with the rest looked up from reference TRBV30 and TRBJ1-2, is SQTIHQWPATLVQPVGSPLSLECTVEGTSNPNLYWYRQAAGRGLQLLFYSVGIGQISSEVPQNLSASRPQDRQFILSSKKLLLSDSGFYLCAWVTGIEGYTFGSGTRLTVV.

Concerning this clone: The sample contains more than one DNA sequence encoding this CDR3. The V and J genes are TRBV18 and TRBJ1-5, with 7 bases fitting TRBD1. The trim removed 3 bases at V and 2 bases at J, leaving 1 base unmatched. The CDR3 runs to 14 residues. Germline lookup yields CDR1 KGHSH and CDR2 LQKENI. CDR3 nucleotides: TGTGCCAGCTCACCCGACAGGGGCAATCAGCCCCAGCATTTT. The encoded protein is CASSPDRGNQPQHF.

The V call is TRBV5-1, the J call TRBJ1-2, with D maybe TRBD1 (5 bases). The V and J ends lost 4 bases and 5 bases respectively, with 9 bases between them. CDR1 is SGHRS, CDR2 YFSETQ, per germline. The CDR3 spans 12 residues. The CDR3 DNA sequence: TGCGCCAGCAGCCTTGACAGATATGGCTACACCTTC. The encoded protein is CASSLDRYGYTF.

The chain couples TRBV11-2 to TRBJ1-2, with TRBD1 identical over 8 bases. CDR3 length: 16 amino acids. V shed 5 bases and J 7 bases; nucleotides not matched to a gene: 15. Germline values: CDR1 SGHAT, CDR2 FQNNGV. The CDR3 spells CASSPFPTGERPGYTF. The DNA for the CDR3 is TGTGCCAGCAGCCCCTTCCCGACAGGGGAGAGGCCTGGCTACACCTTC.

The chain carries TRBV27 and TRBJ1-2; D is uncertain. This CDR3 is built from 11 residues. The germline CDR1 and CDR2 sequences are MNHEY and SMNVEV (reference sequence). Trimming took 6 bases from V and 4 from J, leaving 6 bases between them. In DNA form, the CDR3 reads TGTGCCAGCAGCCCCGGCTATGGCTACACCTTC. It translates to CASSPGYGYTF.

CDR3 nucleotide sequence: TGCGCCAGCAGCAATGGCGTTGGTATTGAGGCTCGGGCTTTCTTT. This gives the protein CASSNGVGIEARAFF. V usage is TRBV5-1 and J usage is TRBJ1-1; D unclear. CDR3 size: 15 residues. V was trimmed by 4 bases and J by 11 bases, leaving 24 bases between them. CDR1 and CDR2 from the germline V gene are SGHRS and YFSETQ.

This CDR3 reads CASSQNRALVSGANVLTF. The DNA of the CDR3 is TGTGCCAGCAGCCAAAACAGGGCATTAGTCTCTGGGGCCAACGTCCTGACTTTC. The V call is TRBV11-2, the J call TRBJ2-6; D possibly corresponds to TRBD1 (6 bases). Germline CDR1 reads SGHAT; CDR2 reads FQNNGV. Trimming left V 5 bases short and J 0 bases short, with 17 bases between. The CDR3 has 18 residues.